The sequence of this T cell receptor beta chain was determined in a study of tumour-infiltrating T cells in Burkitt lymphoma. CDR1 is SGHTA and CDR2 is FQGNSA in the germline V gene. Trimming left V 2 bases short and J 5 bases short, with 9 bases between. CDR3 length: 13 residues. TCRdb's copy holds only in-frame clones and misses some; the assay was immunoSEQ multiplex PCR. The table shows approximately 1,700 clones, with 60% to 70% occurring only once. The receptor was isolated from a human donor with diffuse large B-cell lymphoma. Source material: tumor tissue. The V gene is TRBV7-2, the J gene TRBJ1-1; D remains ambiguous. The CDR3 coding sequence is TGTGCCAGCAGCTTAACCTTGGGGACTGAAGCTTTCTTT. It is translated as CASSLTLGTEAFF.